This T cell receptor beta chain was sequenced in a study of post-analysis software for immune sequencing data. Study-wide findings and caveats: Strong same-batch co-clustering of samples appeared with F measure clustering. Higher frequency in patients than in controls was seen for about five TRBV segments, with TRBV5-6, TRBV5-1 and TRBV20-1 among them. Controls showed significantly higher normalized Chao1 diversity than did multiple sclerosis patients.

This clonotype was seen only a few times. The antigen is undetermined. TCR beta libraries were prepared from cDNA with unique molecular identifiers. A population of about 0.95 to 10 million T cells gave rise to around 480,000 cDNA molecules. TCRdb passed the PCR reads through MiXCR, listing each CDR3 protein once. The data show roughly 580,000 distinct CDR3 sequences, about 40% seen once. Germline V gene lookup returns CDR1 SQVTM and CDR2 ANQGSEA. The CDR3 is 17 residues long. Deletions cut 4 bases from V and 5 bases from J, with 24 bases between. This chain joins TRBV29-1 and TRBJ2-1, with D unclear. The sequencing sample was made of blood. This receptor was identified in a girl aged 5-17 years with multiple sclerosis. CDR3 protein: CSVVGQPLHRTNNEQFF. CDR3 bases: TGCAGCGTTGTTGGGCAGCCCCTCCATCGCACAAACAATGAGCAGTTCTTC.